These 21 T cell receptor beta chains were sequenced from one sample in a study of shared clonotypes between healthy human individuals. Profiling relied on immunoSEQ multiplex PCR, and the TCRdb table lists in-frame clones only, not all of them. The data contain 2 million to 2.5 million clones, approximately 94% of them seen just once; the ten biggest clones take up roughly 0.13%. Sequencing input: naive CD4+ T cells sorted from blood. Subset here: CD45RA+ positively selected. Source of these receptors: a man in his late teens or twenties in good health.

V and J are TRBV7-9 and TRBJ2-3; no firm D call. There are 14 residues in the CDR3. Between the trimmed V and J ends, which lost 5 bases and 0 bases, there was a span of 9 bases. Germline values: CDR1 SEHNR, CDR2 FQNEAQ (reference sequence). The CDR3 nucleotides are TGTGCCAGCAGCCCCTCGGCTAGCACAGATACGCAGTATTTT. This translates into CASSPSASTDTQYF. Filled out from reference TRBV7-9 and TRBJ2-3, the complete variable domain reads DTGVSQNPRHKITKRGQNVTFRCDPISEHNRLYWYRQTLGQGPEFLTYFQNEAQLEKSRLLSDRFSAERPKGSFSTLEIQRTEQGDSAMYLCASSPSASTDTQYFGPGTRLTVL.

The rearrangement links TRBV19 to TRBJ1-2; D remains unclear. With 0 bases removed from V and 8 bases from J, the gap between germline ends came to 10 bases. Germline CDR1 LNHDA, CDR2 SQIVND (reference sequence). The CDR3 sequence is 13 residues long. The DNA of the CDR3 is TGTGCCAGTAGTATAGAGGCCGATCGGGGCTACACCTTC. Protein sequence: CASSIEADRGYTF.

This sequence joins TRBV5-6 and TRBJ1-1, with 8 nucleotides matching TRBD1. The CDR3 runs to 16 residues. The V gene's germline CDR1 is SGHDT and CDR2 YYEEEE. With 0 bases clipped from V and 7 bases from J, the junction kept 11 bases outside the gene matches. CDR3 sequence reads: CASSLGWPGQVGEAFF. The CDR3 DNA reads TGTGCCAGCAGCTTGGGATGGCCGGGACAGGTCGGTGAAGCTTTCTTT.

The sample holds a few counts of this clone. V is TRBV2 and J is TRBJ1-5, with TRBD1 matching over 10 bases. Germline assignment: CDR1 SNHLY and CDR2 FYNNEI. The length of the CDR3 is 14 residues. Losses at the gene ends were 5 bases for V and 7 bases for J; bases not matched to a gene: 5. In DNA form, the CDR3 reads TGTGCCAGCAGTTGGGACAGGGGCAGGCAGCCCCAGCATTTT. It specifies CASSWDRGRQPQHF.

For this clone: Other nucleotide sequences in the sample specify the same CDR3. The chain combines TRBV6-1 with TRBJ1-5, with 10 bases matching TRBD1. The CDR3 sequence is 15 residues long. Trimming removed 6 bases from V and 1 base from J; junction bases left unmatched: 3. Germline CDR1 reads MNHNS; CDR2 reads SASEGT. The CDR3 DNA reads TGTGCCAGCAGGGGGGACAGGGGAAGCAATCAGCCCCAGCATTTT. It translates to CASRGDRGSNQPQHF.

The DNA for the CDR3 is TGTGCCACCAGCAGAGAGATCCTTATGACCGGGACAGGGAGGGGCTACACCTTC. Translation gives CATSREILMTGTGRGYTF. This chain connects TRBV15 to TRBJ1-2; 9 bases are shared with TRBD1. Germline assignment: CDR1 LNHNV and CDR2 YYDKDF (reference sequence). Losses at the gene ends were 0 bases for V and 8 bases for J; bases not matched to a gene: 16. The CDR3 sequence is 18 residues long.

Regarding this clone: The same CDR3 arises from other DNA sequences in this sample as well. The rearrangement links TRBV27 to TRBJ1-4; D perhaps matches TRBD1 (6 bases). The germline gives CDR1 MNHEY, CDR2 SMNVEV (reference sequence). The CDR3 loop spans 14 amino acids. V was cut by 4 bases and J by 2 bases, with 8 bases left in between. The CDR3 DNA sequence: TGTGCCAGCAGTTCGGGGGCGACTAATGAAAAACTGTTTTTT. Translating it yields CASSSGATNEKLFF.

The V call is TRBV27, the J call TRBJ1-5, with a weak D call TRBD1 (5 bases). Germline values: CDR1 MNHEY, CDR2 SMNVEV (reference sequence). V lost 6 bases to trimming and J lost 15 bases, with 18 bases between them. The CDR3 totals 12 residues. CDR3 bases: TGTGCCAGCAGGTCAGGGTATCTCTGGTGGCATTTT. As protein: CASRSGYLWWHF.

This chain joins TRBV5-1 and TRBJ1-6; 9 positions match TRBD1. This CDR3 contains 16 residues. The V gene end was trimmed by 0 bases and the J gene end by 10 bases; junction bases not matched to a gene: 8. The germline V gene encodes CDR1 SGHRS and CDR2 YFSETQ. The CDR3 reads CASSLAPTGGSSPLHF. The CDR3 DNA sequence: TGCGCCAGCAGCTTGGCTCCTACAGGGGGCTCGTCACCCCTCCACTTT. Complete variable domain (other parts from reference TRBV5-1 and TRBJ1-6): KAGVTQTPRYLIKTRGQQVTLSCSPISGHRSVSWYQQTPGQGLQFLFEYFSETQRNKGNFPGRFSGRQFSNSRSEMNVSTLELGDSALYLCASSLAPTGGSSPLHFGNGTRLTVT.

The gene calls are TRBV6-6 and TRBJ2-1, with D perhaps being TRBD1 or TRBD2 (5 bases each). V lost 7 bases, J lost 8 bases, and 21 bases lay in between. The length of the CDR3 is 15 residues. The germline gives CDR1 MNHNY, CDR2 SVGAGI (reference sequence). This CDR3 reads CASTPPLGDRDEQFF. The DNA of the CDR3 is TGTGCCAGCACTCCCCCACTAGGGGATCGCGATGAGCAGTTCTTC.

The gene calls are TRBV28 and TRBJ2-7; TRBD1 aligns across 9 bases. V lost 3 bases, J lost 0 bases, and 6 bases stayed unmatched. Per germline, CDR1 MDHEN and CDR2 SYDVKM. The CDR3 loop spans 16 amino acids. CDR3: CASSFPSGQGSYEQYF. CDR3 DNA sequence: TGTGCCAGCAGTTTCCCTTCGGGACAGGGCTCCTACGAGCAGTACTTC.

As regards this clone: The identical CDR3 is also encoded by other nucleotide sequences in the sample. The rearrangement uses TRBV10-1 and TRBJ2-7; tentative D call: TRBD2 (6 bases). The CDR3 spans 13 residues. Germline CDR1 and CDR2: WNHNN and SYGVQD (reference sequence). V lost 5 bases to trimming and J lost 2 bases, with 10 bases between them. In DNA, the CDR3 is TGCGCCAGCAGTCCGGCGGGGACCTACGAGCAGTACTTC. The encoded protein is CASSPAGTYEQYF.

The chain has TRBV7-8 and TRBJ2-3, with TRBD2 matching 8 bases. The germline gives CDR1 SGHVS, CDR2 FQNEAQ. There are 14 residues in the CDR3. The trim removed 8 bases at V and 0 bases at J, leaving 4 bases unmatched. The DNA for the CDR3 is TGTGCCAGCGTCCGCGGGGGGAGCACAGATACGCAGTATTTT. This encodes CASVRGGSTDTQYF.

The V and J genes are TRBV11-3 and TRBJ2-2, with 13 positions matching TRBD2. The trim removed 4 bases at V and 6 bases at J, leaving 5 bases unmatched. Germline CDR1 is SGHNT and CDR2 is YENEEA. This CDR3 spans 16 amino acids. The CDR3 sequence: CASSSGLAGISGELFF. CDR3 nucleotides: TGTGCCAGCAGCTCGGGACTAGCGGGAATCTCCGGGGAGCTGTTTTTT.

In its sample, this clone was seen once. This chain connects TRBV6-1 to TRBJ2-5, with TRBD1 matching over 9 bases. The V gene end was trimmed by 1 base and the J gene end by 4 bases; junction bases not matched to a gene: 10. CDR3 length: 17 residues. Germline CDR1 MNHNS, CDR2 SASEGT. CDR3 residues: CASSEGKGTGFRETQYF. In DNA form, the CDR3 reads TGTGCCAGCAGTGAAGGGAAGGGGACAGGGTTTAGAGAGACCCAGTACTTC.

The rearrangement uses TRBV30 and TRBJ2-1; D might be TRBD2 (5 bases). This CDR3 region has 14 residues. Germline V gene lookup returns CDR1 GTSNPN and CDR2 SVGIG (reference sequence). This CDR3 is CATLSGSTYNEQFF. In DNA form, the CDR3 reads TGTGCAACCCTATCGGGGTCTACCTACAATGAGCAGTTCTTC.

A single count supports this clone. Other DNA sequences in this specimen translate into the identical CDR3. The chain links TRBV5-1 to TRBJ1-2; 7 bases fit TRBD1. Trimming took 0 bases from V and 6 from J; bases not matched to a gene: 2. Germline V lookup: CDR1 SGHRS, CDR2 YFSETQ. The CDR3 is 13 residues long. CDR3 sequence reads: CASSLGQGNGYTF. DNA of the CDR3: TGCGCCAGCAGCTTGGGACAGGGTAATGGCTACACCTTC.

The chain joins TRBV11-2 to TRBJ2-7, with D perhaps matching TRBD2 (7 bases). Germline V CDR1 and CDR2: SGHAT, FQNNGV. This CDR3 has 15 residues. Trimming took off 0 bases at V and 7 bases at J, with 16 bases between the two ends. The DNA for the CDR3 is TGTGCCAGCAGCTTAGATTCCGGGGGGCGAGGGGAGCAGTACTTC. Residues: CASSLDSGGRGEQYF.

This clone was counted between two and nine times. Other DNA sequences in the sample encode the same CDR3. The chain combines TRBV30 with TRBJ2-7, with no clear D. Germline loops: CDR1 GTSNPN, CDR2 SVGIG (reference sequence). With 1 base removed from V and 6 bases from J, the gap between germline ends came to 7 bases. The CDR3 contains 11 residues. CDR3 bases: TGTGCCTGGAGTGGCCTACGCGAGCAGTACTTC. It specifies CAWSGLREQYF.

The chain links TRBV5-1 to TRBJ2-3; TRBD1 matches at 7 bases. CDR1 and CDR2 from the germline V gene are SGHRS and YFSETQ. The CDR3 covers 16 residues. V lost 4 bases, J lost 0 bases, and 8 bases stayed unmatched. The CDR3 sequence is CASSPSTGSSTDTQYF. For the CDR3, the DNA is TGCGCCAGCAGCCCGTCGACAGGGTCAAGCACAGATACGCAGTATTTT.

The chain is built from TRBV5-8 and TRBJ1-5; D perhaps matches TRBD1 (6 bases). Per germline, CDR1 SGHTS and CDR2 YDEGEE. CDR3 length: 15 amino acids. V was trimmed by 2 bases and J by 4 bases, leaving 13 bases between them. The CDR3 DNA is TGTGCCAGCAGCTTTAGGGGGGTAGAAAATCAGCCCCAGCATTTT. Translated, it gives CASSFRGVENQPQHF.